These 23 T cell receptor beta chains originate from one sample sequenced in a study of T-cell reconstitution after alpha-beta-depleted transplantation in children. Researchers prepared the TCRbeta library using unique molecular identifiers, the study reports. One entry per CDR3 protein, called by TCRdb with MiXCR from the PCR reads. Of about 260,000 distinct CDR3 sequences listed, roughly 7.7% are singletons. The source was PBMCs, mostly from graft donor cells, collected 180 days after TCRalphabeta/CD19-depleted stem cell transplant. Source of these receptors: a male patient younger than 18 who had a stem cell transplant for acute lymphoblastic leukemia, so the T cells may come from the graft donor.

This clonotype was recorded many times. J is TRBJ1-1 and V is TRBV29-1; perhaps TRBD1 as D (5 bases). V was clipped by 6 bases and J by 4 bases, with 12 bases between them. CDR1 is SQVTM and CDR2 is ANQGSEA in the germline V gene. The CDR3 spans 12 residues. The CDR3 DNA reads TGCAGCGTGCAGGGTTTTGTCACTGAAGCTTTCTTT. This sequence encodes CSVQGFVTEAFF.

This clonotype has ten or more counts. V usage is TRBV6-2 or TRBV6-3 and J usage is TRBJ2-2, with unresolved D. Germline CDR1 and CDR2: MNHEY and SVGEGT. The V and J ends lost 6 bases and 0 bases respectively, with 11 bases between them. The CDR3 spans 15 residues. The CDR3, as DNA: TGTGCCAGCAGCCGCAAGCTAGCGAACACCGGGGAGCTGTTTTTT. It yields the protein CASSRKLANTGELFF.

In this sample, this clonotype turned up many times. The V and J genes are TRBV29-1 and TRBJ2-2; TRBD2 agrees at 7 bases. CDR1 and CDR2 from the germline V gene are SQVTM and ANQGSEA. This CDR3 is 12 amino acids long. Trimming took 5 bases from V and 4 from J; bases not matched to a gene: 1. The CDR3 bases are TGCAGCGTTCCTAGCGGCACCGGGGAGCTGTTTTTT. This codes for CSVPSGTGELFF.

Many counts were recorded for this clonotype. V is TRBV24-1 and J is TRBJ2-7; tentatively, D is TRBD2 (6 bases). Trimming took off 0 bases at V and 5 bases at J, with 7 bases between the two ends. Germline CDR1 KGHDR, CDR2 SFDVKD. The CDR3 is 13 amino acids. The CDR3 here is CATSDLGGNEQYF. The DNA of the CDR3 is TGTGCCACCAGTGATTTGGGGGGGAACGAGCAGTACTTC.

This clonotype was counted at least ten times. V usage is TRBV7-9 and J usage is TRBJ1-5, with TRBD1 identical over 9 bases. Germline values: CDR1 SEHNR, CDR2 FQNEAQ (reference sequence). There are 17 residues in the CDR3. V shed 3 bases, J shed 4 bases, and the junction held 10 bases outside the gene matches. The CDR3 DNA reads as TGTGCCAGCAGCTTTACCCGGGACAGGGCCGAGAATCAGCCCCAGCATTTT. It translates to CASSFTRDRAENQPQHF.

Notes on this clonotype: Possible read error: a much larger clone is one base away. The gene calls are TRBV3-1 and TRBJ1-2; D remains unclear. The CDR3 has 17 amino acids. Looked up from germline, CDR1 is LGHDT and CDR2 is YNNKEL (reference sequence). The CDR3 DNA reads as TGTGCCAGCAGCCCCGTGGGAGCGGCCATTGGGAACTATGACTACACCTTC. Amino acids: CASSPVGAAIGNYDYTF. The variable domain in full, completed from reference TRBV3-1 and TRBJ1-2, reads DTAVSQTPKYLVTQMGNDKSIKCEQNLGHDTMYWYKQDSKKFLKIMFSYNNKELIINETVPNRFSPKSPDKAHLNLHINSLELGDSAVYFCASSPVGAAIGNYDYTFGSGTRLTVV.

This clonotype showed up many times. This chain joins TRBV19 and TRBJ1-5; TRBD1 matches 7 bases. V trimming: 1 base; J trimming: 7 bases; junction bases outside the gene matches: 4. CDR1 and CDR2 (germline): LNHDA, SQIVND (reference sequence). This CDR3 is built from 14 residues. CDR3 sequence: CASSIGGGGQPQHF. The CDR3 coding sequence is TGTGCCAGTAGTATAGGAGGGGGCGGCCAGCCCCAGCATTTT.

This clonotype was seen ten or more times. The J gene is TRBJ1-2, the V gene TRBV6-2 or TRBV6-3; no clear D. Trimming left V 4 bases short and J 4 bases short, with 10 bases between. The CDR3 is 13 residues long. The V gene's germline CDR1 is MNHEY and CDR2 SVGEGT. CDR3 protein: CASSSGVVYGYTF. The CDR3 DNA sequence: TGTGCCAGCAGTTCCGGGGTCGTCTATGGCTACACCTTC.

At least ten counts were recorded for this clonotype. V usage is TRBV11-2 and J usage is TRBJ1-1, with 8 nucleotides matching TRBD1. With 5 bases clipped from V and 0 bases from J, the junction kept 2 bases outside the gene matches. The CDR3 consists of 14 residues. Germline lookup yields CDR1 SGHAT and CDR2 FQNNGV. DNA of the CDR3: TGTGCCAGCAGCAAGGACAGGGTGAACACTGAAGCTTTCTTT. Its translation: CASSKDRVNTEAFF.

This clonotype appeared many times. The chain joins TRBV29-1 to TRBJ1-1; TRBD1 is a possible D gene (6 bases). V was shortened by 0 bases and J by 1 base, with 6 bases between the two germline ends. CDR3 size: 13 residues. Germline V gene data show CDR1 as SQVTM and CDR2 as ANQGSEA. CDR3 loop: CSVEDRGNTEAFF. In nucleotides, the CDR3 is TGCAGCGTTGAAGACAGGGGGAACACTGAAGCTTTCTTT. The full variable domain, rest sourced from reference TRBV29-1 and TRBJ1-1, is SAVISQKPSRDICQRGTSLTIQCQVDSQVTMMFWYRQQPGQSLTLIATANQGSEATYESGFVIDKFPISRPNLTFSTLTVSNMSPEDSSIYLCSVEDRGNTEAFFGQGTRLTVV.

This clonotype was recorded many times. This chain joins TRBV25-1 and TRBJ2-6, with 7 nucleotides matching TRBD1. Germline V gene sequence: CDR1 MGHDK, CDR2 SYGVNS. The V segment lost 2 bases and the J segment 0 bases; nucleotides outside the gene matches: 4. The CDR3 spans 17 residues. CDR3 DNA sequence: TGTGCCAGCAGTGAACCGGACAGGTACTCTGGGGCCAACGTCCTGACTTTC. Protein sequence: CASSEPDRYSGANVLTF. The full variable domain, its missing parts supplied by reference TRBV25-1 and TRBJ2-6, is EADIYQTPRYLVIGTGKKITLECSQTMGHDKMYWYQQDPGMELHLIHYSYGVNSTEKGDLSSESTVSRIRTEHFPLTLESARPSHTSQYLCASSEPDRYSGANVLTFGAGSRLTVL.

In this sample, this clonotype turned up a few times. The CDR3 DNA reads TGTGCTAGTGGTTTGGTACCAGGGGGGGCAACTAACTATGGCTACACCTTC. Residues: CASGLVPGGATNYGYTF. The chain is built from TRBV12-5 and TRBJ1-2; TRBD1 matches 7 bases. Germline assignment: CDR1 LGHNT and CDR2 FRNRAP. With 0 bases clipped from V and 0 bases from J, the junction kept 7 bases outside the gene matches. CDR3 size: 17 residues.

This clonotype was counted at least ten times. The chain is built from TRBV5-1 and TRBJ1-1; 7 bases agree with TRBD1. CDR1 is SGHRS, CDR2 YFSETQ, per germline. Trimming took 5 bases from V and 0 from J; bases not matched to a gene: 1. This CDR3 has 13 amino acids. CDR3 DNA: TGCGCCAGCAGGGGACAGATGAACACTGAAGCTTTCTTT. The encoded protein is CASRGQMNTEAFF.

This clonotype appeared many times. The V gene is TRBV3-1, the J gene TRBJ1-1; D is ambiguous. Trimming removed 3 bases from V and 8 bases from J, with 7 bases in between. CDR3 length: 11 residues. CDR1 is LGHDT and CDR2 is YNNKEL in the germline V gene (reference sequence). Here the CDR3 DNA reads TGTGCCAGCAGCCATTTAGCGGAAGCTTTCTTT. Protein product: CASSHLAEAFF.

With regard to this clonotype: Mismatch with germline at one junction end may stem from a read error. V gene TRBV2 combines with J gene TRBJ2-7; 8 bases agree with TRBD2. Germline CDR1 and CDR2: SNHLY and FYNNEI. This CDR3 region has 18 residues. CDR3 loop: CACRPPGLGGFSSYEQYF. CDR3 coding DNA: TGTGCCTGCAGGCCTCCGGGACTAGGGGGTTTTAGCTCCTACGAGCAGTACTTC.

This chain connects TRBV5-1 to TRBJ1-1; tentative D call: TRBD1 (5 bases). CDR1 and CDR2 from the germline V gene are SGHRS and YFSETQ. The CDR3 spans 16 residues. V was clipped by 2 bases and J by 1 base, with 15 bases between them. The CDR3 nucleotides read TGCGCCAGCAGCTTCTGGGGCGGTGGGACGAACACTGAAGCTTTCTTT. This codes for CASSFWGGGTNTEAFF. Full variable domain (remainder filled in from reference TRBV5-1 and TRBJ1-1): KAGVTQTPRYLIKTRGQQVTLSCSPISGHRSVSWYQQTPGQGLQFLFEYFSETQRNKGNFPGRFSGRQFSNSRSEMNVSTLELGDSALYLCASSFWGGGTNTEAFFGQGTRLTVV.

This clonotype was observed many times. An end of the junction does not agree with germline; a read error may underlie this. The chain combines TRBV6-5 with TRBJ2-5, with D perhaps being TRBD1 or TRBD2 (7 bases each). The CDR3 totals 16 residues. Germline lookup yields CDR1 MNHEY and CDR2 SVGAGI. This chain's CDR3 is CASSYGAGRGQGTQYF. CDR3 nucleotide sequence: TGTGCCAGCAGTTACGGGGCGGGGAGGGGGCAAGGGACCCAGTACTTC.

This clonotype was counted at least ten times. The gene calls are TRBV7-3 and TRBJ1-1; no reliable D call. Trimming removed 5 bases from V and 3 bases from J, with 13 bases in between. Germline CDR1 reads SGHTA; CDR2 reads FQGTGA. This CDR3 region has 14 residues. In DNA form, the CDR3 reads TGTGCCAGCAGCCCGTTGCCATGGGACACTGAAGCTTTCTTT. Its protein product is CASSPLPWDTEAFF.

V and J are TRBV4-2 and TRBJ2-1, with TRBD2 matching over 10 bases. Unmatched junction bases numbered 7, after V lost 1 base and J lost 7 bases. Germline CDR1 reads LGHNA; CDR2 reads YNFKEQ. The CDR3 totals 16 residues. The CDR3: CASSQVSGGADNEQFF. The CDR3 nucleotides read TGTGCCAGCAGCCAAGTGAGCGGGGGGGCAGATAATGAGCAGTTCTTC.

The sample holds one count of this clonotype. Relative to the germline gene, one junction end is altered; a read error may explain this. CDR3 nucleotide sequence: TGTGCCAGCAGTCCACCCAACAGGGCCTACAGTGAGCAGTTCTTC. It translates to CASSPPNRAYSEQFF. The rearrangement joins TRBV28 to TRBJ2-1, with a possible D match to TRBD1 (6 bases). The CDR3 spans 15 residues. Germline CDR1 and CDR2: MDHEN and SYDVKM.

This clonotype appeared many times. The chain employs TRBV20-1 and TRBJ1-2; TRBD1 matches 8 bases. The CDR3 runs to 14 residues. Trimming removed 5 bases from V and 8 bases from J; junction bases left unmatched: 13. CDR1 is DFQATT, CDR2 SNEGSKA, per germline (reference sequence). CDR3 in amino acids: CSAADRAGLWGYTF. DNA of the CDR3: TGCAGTGCTGCGGACAGGGCGGGGTTGTGGGGCTACACCTTC.

This clonotype was recorded many times. This chain links TRBV6-1 with TRBJ2-4; D unresolved. Trimming stripped 7 bases from V and 7 bases from J, with 20 bases between. Germline V gene sequence: CDR1 MNHNS, CDR2 SASEGT. The CDR3 extends over 15 amino acids. CDR3 residues: CASTRDRALGNIQYF. CDR3 coding DNA: TGTGCCAGCACCCGAGACCGGGCCTTAGGGAACATTCAGTACTTC.

This clonotype was counted at least ten times. V is TRBV28 and J is TRBJ2-3, with 8 positions matching TRBD2. Germline loops: CDR1 MDHEN, CDR2 SYDVKM. The CDR3 runs 16 residues. V shed 5 bases, J shed 6 bases, and the junction held 13 bases outside the gene matches. This CDR3 reads CASSPRTSKMADTQYF. DNA for the CDR3: TGTGCCAGCAGTCCAAGGACTAGCAAAATGGCGGATACGCAGTATTTT.